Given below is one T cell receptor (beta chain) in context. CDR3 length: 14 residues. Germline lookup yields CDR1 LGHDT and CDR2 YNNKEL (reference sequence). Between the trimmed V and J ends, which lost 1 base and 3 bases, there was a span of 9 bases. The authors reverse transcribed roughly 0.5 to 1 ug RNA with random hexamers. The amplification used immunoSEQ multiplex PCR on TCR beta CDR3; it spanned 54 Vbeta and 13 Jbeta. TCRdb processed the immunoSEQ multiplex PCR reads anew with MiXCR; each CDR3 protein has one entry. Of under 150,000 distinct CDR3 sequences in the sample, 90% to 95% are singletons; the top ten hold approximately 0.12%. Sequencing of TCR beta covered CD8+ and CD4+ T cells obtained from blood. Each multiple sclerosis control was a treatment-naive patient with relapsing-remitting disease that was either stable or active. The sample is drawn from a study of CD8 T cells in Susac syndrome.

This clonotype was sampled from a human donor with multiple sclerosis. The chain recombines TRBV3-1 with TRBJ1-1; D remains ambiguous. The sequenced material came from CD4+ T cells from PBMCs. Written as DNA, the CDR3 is TGTGCCAGCAGCCAAGGAAGGGTTTACACTGAAGCTTTCTTT. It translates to CASSQGRVYTEAFF.